A selection of T cell receptor beta chains follows, all from one sample in a study of vaccination and CD4 T cells after COVID-19. Their specific antigens are unknown. TCRdb used MiXCR to reprocess the PCR reads, holding one entry per CDR3 protein. The profile shows around 9,600 distinct CDR3 sequences, around 53% of them singletons. Sequencing was carried out using CD4+ T cells from blood, cultured in vitro. The receptors were sampled from a human donor who had recovered from COVID-19. CDR3s include the opening cysteine and the closing phenylalanine or tryptophan. D genes are given only for firm matches. Some rows have no size entry. The others give once, few or many, or a class for an expanded clone.

CDR3 protein: CASSLMAGMNTEAFF; CDR3 DNA: TGTGCCAGCAGCTTAATGGCCGGCATGAACACTGAAGCTTTCTTT; V gene: TRBV7-3; J gene: TRBJ1-1; clone size: few; D gene: .
CDR3 protein: CSAVLDGAYGYTF; CDR3 DNA: TGCAGTGCCGTATTGGACGGCGCCTATGGCTACACCTTC; V gene: TRBV20-1; J gene: TRBJ1-2; clone size: .; D gene: .
CDR3 protein: CASSPLMSETQYF; CDR3 DNA: TGTGCCAGTAGTCCTCTCATGTCAGAGACCCAGTACTTC; V gene: TRBV19; J gene: TRBJ2-5; clone size: few; D gene: .
CDR3 protein: CASSDREAEKLFF; CDR3 DNA: TGTGCCAGCAGTGACAGGGAGGCTGAAAAACTGTTTTTT; V gene: TRBV6-1; J gene: TRBJ1-4; clone size: .; D gene: .
CDR3 protein: CATSRDAVEAFF; CDR3 DNA: TGTGCCACCAGCAGGGACGCGGTTGAAGCTTTCTTT; V gene: TRBV15; J gene: TRBJ1-1; clone size: .; D gene: .
CDR3 protein: CASSLGQGLGNTEAFF; CDR3 DNA: TGTGCCAGCAGCTTAGGGCAGGGTTTAGGGAACACTGAAGCTTTCTTT; V gene: TRBV11-2; J gene: TRBJ1-1; clone size: .; D gene: .
CDR3 protein: CASSSQRISYEQYF; CDR3 DNA: TGTGCCAGCAGCTCTCAGCGGATCTCCTACGAGCAGTACTTC; V gene: TRBV11-3; J gene: TRBJ2-7; clone size: .; D gene: .
CDR3 protein: CASSLDGPYGYTF; CDR3 DNA: TGCGCCAGCAGCTTGGACGGGCCGTATGGCTACACCTTC; V gene: TRBV5-1; J gene: TRBJ1-2; clone size: .; D gene: .
CDR3 protein: CASSTATGLGTEAFF; CDR3 DNA: TGTGCCAGCAGCACGGCGACAGGGCTCGGCACTGAAGCTTTCTTT; V gene: TRBV7-9; J gene: TRBJ1-1; clone size: few; D gene: TRBD1
CDR3 protein: CASSLSGSSYEQYF; CDR3 DNA: TGTGCCAGCAGTTTAAGCGGGAGCTCCTACGAGCAGTACTTC; V gene: TRBV12-3/TRBV12-4; J gene: TRBJ2-7; clone size: .; D gene: TRBD2
CDR3 protein: CASTSRNTEAFF; CDR3 DNA: TGCGCCAGCACGTCGCGGAACACTGAAGCTTTCTTT; V gene: TRBV10-1; J gene: TRBJ1-1; clone size: few; D gene: .
CDR3 protein: CSARYPQGPYEQYF; CDR3 DNA: TGCAGTGCTAGGTACCCACAAGGTCCCTACGAGCAGTACTTC; V gene: TRBV20-1; J gene: TRBJ2-7; clone size: few; D gene: .
CDR3 protein: CASSPPGQGGETQYF; CDR3 DNA: TGTGCCAGCAGTCCTCCGGGACAGGGAGGAGAGACCCAGTACTTC; V gene: TRBV7-9; J gene: TRBJ2-5; clone size: .; D gene: TRBD1
CDR3 protein: CASSSVFLREGYGYTF; CDR3 DNA: TGTGCCAGCAGTTCAGTATTCCTCAGGGAAGGGTATGGCTACACCTTC; V gene: TRBV27; J gene: TRBJ1-2; clone size: few; D gene: .
CDR3 protein: CATRDRGATDTQYF; CDR3 DNA: TGTGCCACCAGGGACAGGGGCGCAACAGATACGCAGTATTTT; V gene: TRBV24-1; J gene: TRBJ2-3; clone size: few; D gene: TRBD1
CDR3 protein: CATSDPAPGQGDTGELFF; CDR3 DNA: TGTGCCACCAGTGATCCCGCTCCGGGACAGGGGGACACCGGGGAGCTGTTTTTT; V gene: TRBV24-1; J gene: TRBJ2-2; clone size: .; D gene: TRBD1
CDR3 protein: CASRKNGQSSYEQYF; CDR3 DNA: TGTGCCAGCAGGAAGAACGGGCAGAGCTCCTACGAGCAGTACTTC; V gene: TRBV2; J gene: TRBJ2-7; clone size: .; D gene: .
CDR3 protein: CSARRPNEKLFF; CDR3 DNA: TGCAGTGCTAGAAGGCCTAATGAAAAACTGTTTTTT; V gene: TRBV20-1; J gene: TRBJ1-4; clone size: .; D gene: .
CDR3 protein: CASSLQGSYTGELFF; CDR3 DNA: TGTGCCAGCAGCTTGCAGGGAAGTTACACCGGGGAGCTGTTTTTT; V gene: TRBV5-4; J gene: TRBJ2-2; clone size: .; D gene: .
CDR3 protein: CASSLTSATTGETYEQYF; CDR3 DNA: TGTGCCAGCAGCTTAACGTCTGCTACGACAGGGGAGACCTACGAGCAGTACTTC; V gene: TRBV7-3; J gene: TRBJ2-7; clone size: few; D gene: TRBD1
CDR3 protein: CASSILRGSGELFF; CDR3 DNA: TGTGCCAGTAGTATCCTCAGGGGCTCCGGGGAGCTGTTTTTT; V gene: TRBV19; J gene: TRBJ2-2; clone size: few; D gene: .
CDR3 protein: CASSLASQGREQYF; CDR3 DNA: TGTGCCAGCAGCTTGGCTTCACAGGGCCGTGAGCAGTACTTC; V gene: TRBV7-9; J gene: TRBJ2-7; clone size: .; D gene: .